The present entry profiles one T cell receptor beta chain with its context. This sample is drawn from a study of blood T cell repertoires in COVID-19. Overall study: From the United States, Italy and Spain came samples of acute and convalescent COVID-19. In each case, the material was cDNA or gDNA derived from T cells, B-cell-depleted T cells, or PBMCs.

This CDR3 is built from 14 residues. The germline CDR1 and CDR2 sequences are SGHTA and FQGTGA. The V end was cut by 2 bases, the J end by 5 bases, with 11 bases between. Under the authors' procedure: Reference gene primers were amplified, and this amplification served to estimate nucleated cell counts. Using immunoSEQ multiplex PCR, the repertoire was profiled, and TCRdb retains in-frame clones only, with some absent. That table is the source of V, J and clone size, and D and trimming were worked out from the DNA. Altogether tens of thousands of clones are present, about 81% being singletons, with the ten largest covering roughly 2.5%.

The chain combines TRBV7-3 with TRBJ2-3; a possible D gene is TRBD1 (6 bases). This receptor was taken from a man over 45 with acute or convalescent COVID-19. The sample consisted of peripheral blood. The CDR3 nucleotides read TGTGCCAGCAGCTTATCAGGGGCGGAAGATACGCAGTATTTT. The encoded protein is CASSLSGAEDTQYF.